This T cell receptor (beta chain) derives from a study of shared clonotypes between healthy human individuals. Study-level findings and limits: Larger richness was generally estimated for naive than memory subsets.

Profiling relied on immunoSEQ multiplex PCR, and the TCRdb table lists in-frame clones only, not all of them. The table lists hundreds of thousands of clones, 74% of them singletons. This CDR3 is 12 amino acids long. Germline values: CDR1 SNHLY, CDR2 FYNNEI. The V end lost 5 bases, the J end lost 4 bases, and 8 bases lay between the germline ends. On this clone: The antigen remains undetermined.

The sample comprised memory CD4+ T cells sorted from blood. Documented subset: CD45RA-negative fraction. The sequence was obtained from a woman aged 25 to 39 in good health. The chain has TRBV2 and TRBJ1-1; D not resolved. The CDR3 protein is CASSYASTEAFF. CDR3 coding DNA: TGTGCCAGCAGTTATGCCAGCACTGAAGCTTTCTTT.